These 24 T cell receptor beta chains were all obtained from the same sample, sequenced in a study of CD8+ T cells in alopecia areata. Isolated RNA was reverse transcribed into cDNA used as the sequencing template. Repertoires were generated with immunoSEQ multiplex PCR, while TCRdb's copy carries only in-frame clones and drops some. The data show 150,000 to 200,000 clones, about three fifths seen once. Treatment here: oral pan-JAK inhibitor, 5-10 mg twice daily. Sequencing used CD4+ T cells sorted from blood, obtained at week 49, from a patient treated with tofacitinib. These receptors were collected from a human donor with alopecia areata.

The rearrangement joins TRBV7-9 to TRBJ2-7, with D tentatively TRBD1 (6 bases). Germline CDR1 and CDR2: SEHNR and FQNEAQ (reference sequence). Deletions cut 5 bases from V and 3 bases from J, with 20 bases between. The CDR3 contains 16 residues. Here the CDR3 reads CASSPFGAGEGYEQYF. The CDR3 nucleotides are TGTGCCAGCAGCCCTTTCGGTGCAGGGGAAGGCTACGAGCAGTACTTC.

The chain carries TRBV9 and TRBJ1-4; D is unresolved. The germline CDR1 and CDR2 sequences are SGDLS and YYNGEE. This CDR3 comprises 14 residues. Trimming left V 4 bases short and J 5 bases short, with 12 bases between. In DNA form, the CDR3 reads TGTGCCAGCAGCAAGGACTCGGGGAATGAAAAACTGTTTTTT. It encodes CASSKDSGNEKLFF.

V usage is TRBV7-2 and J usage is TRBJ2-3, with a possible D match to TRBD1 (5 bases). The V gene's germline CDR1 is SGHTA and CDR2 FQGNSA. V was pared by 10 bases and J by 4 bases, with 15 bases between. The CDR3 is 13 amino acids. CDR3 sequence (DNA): TGTGCCACCAAGGTGCAGGGCGCAGATACGCAGTATTTT. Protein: CATKVQGADTQYF.

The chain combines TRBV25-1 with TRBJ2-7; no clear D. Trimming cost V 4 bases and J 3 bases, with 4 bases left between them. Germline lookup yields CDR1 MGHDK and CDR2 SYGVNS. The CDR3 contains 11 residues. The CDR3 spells CASSANYEQYF. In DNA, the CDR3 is TGTGCCAGCAGTGCCAACTACGAGCAGTACTTC.

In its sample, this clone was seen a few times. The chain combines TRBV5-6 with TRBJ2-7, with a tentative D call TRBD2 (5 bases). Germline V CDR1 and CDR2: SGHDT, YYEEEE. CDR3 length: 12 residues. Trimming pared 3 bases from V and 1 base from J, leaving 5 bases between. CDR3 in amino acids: CASSSGSYEQYF. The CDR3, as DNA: TGTGCCAGCAGCTCGGGGTCCTACGAGCAGTACTTC.

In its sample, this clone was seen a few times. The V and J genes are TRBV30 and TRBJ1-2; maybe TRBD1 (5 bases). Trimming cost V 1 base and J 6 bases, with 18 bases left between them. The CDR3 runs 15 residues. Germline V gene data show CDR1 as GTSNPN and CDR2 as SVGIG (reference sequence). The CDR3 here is CAWSAHLRGGDGYTF. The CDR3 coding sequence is TGTGCCTGGAGTGCCCACCTGCGGGGGGGAGATGGCTACACCTTC.

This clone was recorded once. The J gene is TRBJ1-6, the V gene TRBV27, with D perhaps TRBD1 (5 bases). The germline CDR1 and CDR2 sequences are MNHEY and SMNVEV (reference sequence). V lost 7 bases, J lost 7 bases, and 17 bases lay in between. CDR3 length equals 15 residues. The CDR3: CASTPGGDWNSPLHF. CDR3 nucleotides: TGTGCCAGCACCCCGGGGGGAGATTGGAATTCACCCCTCCACTTT.

CDR3 nucleotides: TGTGCCAGCAGGGAAACAGGGGACACTGAAGCTTTCTTT. As protein: CASRETGDTEAFF. The chain uses TRBV6-1 and TRBJ1-1, with 7 bases fitting TRBD1. The CDR3 runs to 13 residues. Looked up from germline, CDR1 is MNHNS and CDR2 is SASEGT. The V segment lost 6 bases and the J segment 3 bases; nucleotides outside the gene matches: 4.

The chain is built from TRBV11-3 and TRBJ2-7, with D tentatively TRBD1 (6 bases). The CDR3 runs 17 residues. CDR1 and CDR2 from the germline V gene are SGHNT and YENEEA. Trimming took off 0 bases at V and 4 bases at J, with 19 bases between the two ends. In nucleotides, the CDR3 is TGTGCCAGCAGCTTAGATCGGAGGTCGGGACACCGTTACGAGCAGTACTTC. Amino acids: CASSLDRRSGHRYEQYF.

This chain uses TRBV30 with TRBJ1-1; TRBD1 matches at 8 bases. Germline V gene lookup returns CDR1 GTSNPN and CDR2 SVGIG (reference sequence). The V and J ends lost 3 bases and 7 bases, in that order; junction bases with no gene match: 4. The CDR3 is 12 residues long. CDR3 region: CAWSSDRGEAFF. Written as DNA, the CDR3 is TGTGCCTGGAGCTCTGACAGGGGTGAAGCTTTCTTT.

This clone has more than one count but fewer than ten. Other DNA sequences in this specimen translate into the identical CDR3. CDR3 nucleotides: TGTGCCAGCAGCTTAGGAATACAGGGCTACGAGCAGTACTTC. This encodes CASSLGIQGYEQYF. The genes are TRBV11-2 and TRBJ2-7; maybe TRBD1 (6 bases). CDR1 and CDR2 (germline): SGHAT, FQNNGV. The V gene lost 1 base and the J gene lost 3 bases, with 10 bases spanning the gap. CDR3 length equals 14 residues.

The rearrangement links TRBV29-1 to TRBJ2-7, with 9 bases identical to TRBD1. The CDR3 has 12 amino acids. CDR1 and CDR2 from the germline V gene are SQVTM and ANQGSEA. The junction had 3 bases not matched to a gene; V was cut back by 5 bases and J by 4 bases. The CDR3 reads CSVRTGAYEQYF. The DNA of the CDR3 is TGCAGCGTTAGGACAGGGGCGTACGAGCAGTACTTC.

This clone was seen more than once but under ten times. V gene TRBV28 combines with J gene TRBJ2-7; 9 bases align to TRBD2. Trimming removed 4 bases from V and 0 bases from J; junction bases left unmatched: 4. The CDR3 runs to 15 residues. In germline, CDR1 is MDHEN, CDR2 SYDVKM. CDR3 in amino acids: CASSSSSGDSYEQYF. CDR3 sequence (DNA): TGTGCCAGCAGTTCTTCTAGCGGGGACTCCTACGAGCAGTACTTC.

The CDR3 DNA is TGTGCCAGCAGTCCCTTGGGGGCCAACTATGGCTACACCTTC. This codes for CASSPLGANYGYTF. The chain has TRBV2 and TRBJ1-2; D might be TRBD1 (6 bases). The CDR3 totals 14 residues. The germline CDR1 and CDR2 sequences are SNHLY and FYNNEI. Trimming stripped 5 bases from V and 2 bases from J, with 12 bases between.

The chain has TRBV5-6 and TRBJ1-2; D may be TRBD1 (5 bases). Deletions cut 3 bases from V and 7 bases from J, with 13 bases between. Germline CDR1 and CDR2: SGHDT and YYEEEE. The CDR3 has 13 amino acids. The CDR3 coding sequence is TGTGCCAGCAGCTGGGAGGGGTTCGGTGGCTACACCTTC. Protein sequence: CASSWEGFGGYTF.

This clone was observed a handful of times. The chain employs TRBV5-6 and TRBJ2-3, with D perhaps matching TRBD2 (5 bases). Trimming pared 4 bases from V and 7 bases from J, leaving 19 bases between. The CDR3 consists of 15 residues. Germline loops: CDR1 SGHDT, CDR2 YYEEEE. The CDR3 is CASSIGGRGSNTQYF. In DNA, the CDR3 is TGTGCCAGCAGCATAGGTGGACGTGGGAGTAATACGCAGTATTTT.

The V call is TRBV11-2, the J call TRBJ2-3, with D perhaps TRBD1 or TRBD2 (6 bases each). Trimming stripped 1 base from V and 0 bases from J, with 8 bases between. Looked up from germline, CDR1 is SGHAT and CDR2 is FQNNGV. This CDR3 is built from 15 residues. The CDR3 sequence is CASSLAGASTDTQYF. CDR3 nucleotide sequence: TGTGCCAGCAGCTTAGCGGGGGCCAGCACAGATACGCAGTATTTT.

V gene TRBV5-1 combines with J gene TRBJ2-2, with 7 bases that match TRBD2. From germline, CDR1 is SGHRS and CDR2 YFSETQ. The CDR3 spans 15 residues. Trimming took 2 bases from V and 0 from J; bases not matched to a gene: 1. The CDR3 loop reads CASSFSGTNTGELFF. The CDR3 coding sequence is TGCGCCAGCAGCTTCAGCGGGACGAACACCGGGGAGCTGTTTTTT. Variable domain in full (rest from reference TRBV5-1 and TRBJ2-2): KAGVTQTPRYLIKTRGQQVTLSCSPISGHRSVSWYQQTPGQGLQFLFEYFSETQRNKGNFPGRFSGRQFSNSRSEMNVSTLELGDSALYLCASSFSGTNTGELFFGEGSRLTVL.

In DNA form, the CDR3 reads TGCGCCAGCAGCTACCTAGGACAGGCTCAAGAGACCCAGTACTTC. Amino acid sequence: CASSYLGQAQETQYF. The V call is TRBV5-1, the J call TRBJ2-5; 7 positions match TRBD1. Germline assignment: CDR1 SGHRS and CDR2 YFSETQ. Losses at the gene ends were 3 bases for V and 2 bases for J; bases not matched to a gene: 7. The CDR3 is 15 residues long.

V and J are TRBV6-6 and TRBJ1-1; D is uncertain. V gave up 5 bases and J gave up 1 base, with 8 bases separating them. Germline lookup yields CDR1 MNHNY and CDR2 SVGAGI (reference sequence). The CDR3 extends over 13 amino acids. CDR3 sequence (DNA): TGTGCCAGCAGTCCCTATCGGAACACTGAAGCTTTCTTT. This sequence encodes CASSPYRNTEAFF.

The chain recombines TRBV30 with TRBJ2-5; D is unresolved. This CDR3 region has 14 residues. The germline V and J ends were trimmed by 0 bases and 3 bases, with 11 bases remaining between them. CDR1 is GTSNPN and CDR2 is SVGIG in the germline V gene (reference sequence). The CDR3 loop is CAWSVGLSEETQYF. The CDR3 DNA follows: TGTGCCTGGAGTGTCGGGCTATCAGAAGAGACCCAGTACTTC.

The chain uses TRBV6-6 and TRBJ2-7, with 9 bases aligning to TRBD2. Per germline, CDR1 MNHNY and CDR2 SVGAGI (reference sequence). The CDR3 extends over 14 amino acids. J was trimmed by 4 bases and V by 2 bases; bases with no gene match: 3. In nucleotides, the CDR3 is TGTGCCAGCAGTTACGCGGGGGGGAAGTACGAGCAGTACTTC. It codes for CASSYAGGKYEQYF.

Written as DNA, the CDR3 is TGTGCCAGCAGCCAAGTAAAAGAGACCCAGTACTTC. It encodes CASSQVKETQYF. The V call is TRBV14, the J call TRBJ2-5; no firm D call. The CDR3 totals 12 residues. Trimming pared 1 base from V and 3 bases from J, leaving 3 bases between. Germline V gene data show CDR1 as SGHDN and CDR2 as FVKESK.

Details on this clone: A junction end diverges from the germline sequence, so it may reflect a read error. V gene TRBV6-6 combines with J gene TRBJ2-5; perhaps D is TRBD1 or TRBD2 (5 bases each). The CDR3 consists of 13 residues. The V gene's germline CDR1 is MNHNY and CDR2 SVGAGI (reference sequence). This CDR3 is CAISRGVSETQYF. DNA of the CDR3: TGTGCCATCAGTAGAGGGGTTTCAGAGACCCAGTACTTC.